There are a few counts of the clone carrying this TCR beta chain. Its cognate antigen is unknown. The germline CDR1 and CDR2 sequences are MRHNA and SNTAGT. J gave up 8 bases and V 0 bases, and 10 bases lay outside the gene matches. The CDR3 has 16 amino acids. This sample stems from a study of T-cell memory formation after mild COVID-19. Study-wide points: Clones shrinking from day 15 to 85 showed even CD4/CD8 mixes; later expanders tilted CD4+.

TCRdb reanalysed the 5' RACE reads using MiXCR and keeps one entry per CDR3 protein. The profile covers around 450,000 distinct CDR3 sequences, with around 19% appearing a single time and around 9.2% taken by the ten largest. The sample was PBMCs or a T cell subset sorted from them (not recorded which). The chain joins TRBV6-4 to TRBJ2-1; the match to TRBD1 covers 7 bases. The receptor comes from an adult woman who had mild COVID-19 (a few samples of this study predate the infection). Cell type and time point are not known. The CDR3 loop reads CASSDSYRGRSDEQFF. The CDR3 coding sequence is TGTGCCAGCAGTGACTCGTACAGGGGTAGGTCGGATGAGCAGTTCTTC.